This TCR beta chain was recorded in a study of blood T cell repertoires in COVID-19. Study-wide context: Sample material is recorded as cDNA or gDNA derived from T cells, B-cell-depleted T cells, or PBMCs.

The CDR3 runs to 17 residues. The V gene end was trimmed by 6 bases and the J gene end by 5 bases; junction bases not matched to a gene: 12. Germline V gives CDR1 WSHSY, CDR2 SAAADI. Produced via immunoSEQ multiplex PCR; TCRdb's table is partial and in-frame only. This sample has approximately 250,000 clones, with 75% to 90% found just once. The sequence was collected from a woman aged 30 to 39 with acute COVID-19. The rearrangement joins TRBV10-2 to TRBJ2-3; 12 bases fit TRBD2. The sequencing sample was made of PBMCs or T cells enriched from blood (not recorded which). CDR3 region: CASRNPGLAGTRDTQYF. For the CDR3, the DNA is TGCGCCAGCAGGAACCCCGGACTAGCGGGGACGAGAGATACGCAGTATTTT.